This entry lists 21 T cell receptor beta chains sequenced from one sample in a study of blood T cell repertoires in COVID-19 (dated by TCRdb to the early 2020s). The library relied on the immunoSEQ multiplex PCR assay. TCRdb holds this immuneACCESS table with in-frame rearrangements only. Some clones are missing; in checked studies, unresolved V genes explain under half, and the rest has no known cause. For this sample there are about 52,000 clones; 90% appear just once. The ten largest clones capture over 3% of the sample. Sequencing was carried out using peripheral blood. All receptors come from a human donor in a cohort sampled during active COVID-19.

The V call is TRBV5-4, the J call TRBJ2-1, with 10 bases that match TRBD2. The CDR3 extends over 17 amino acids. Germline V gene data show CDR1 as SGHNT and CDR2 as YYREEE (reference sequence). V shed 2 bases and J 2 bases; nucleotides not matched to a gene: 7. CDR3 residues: CASSLLSGRTTYNEQFF. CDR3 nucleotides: TGTGCCAGCAGCTTACTTAGCGGGAGGACTACCTACAATGAGCAGTTCTTC.

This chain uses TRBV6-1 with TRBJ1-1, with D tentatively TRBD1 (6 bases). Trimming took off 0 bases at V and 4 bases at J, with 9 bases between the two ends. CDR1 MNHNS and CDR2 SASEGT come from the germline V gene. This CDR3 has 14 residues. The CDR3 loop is CASSEAGGPTEAFF. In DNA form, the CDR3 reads TGTGCCAGCAGTGAAGCCGGGGGGCCCACTGAAGCTTTCTTT.

CDR3 in amino acids: CASSLDHGTENEQFF. The CDR3 DNA is TGTGCCAGCAGCTTAGATCACGGGACTGAAAATGAGCAGTTCTTC. The chain uses TRBV7-6 and TRBJ2-1; a weak D match, TRBD2 (6 bases). The length of the CDR3 is 15 residues. Germline CDR1 SGHVS, CDR2 FNYEAQ. V lost 1 base, J lost 7 bases, and 14 bases lay in between. Based on the CDR3 plus reference TRBV7-6 and TRBJ2-1, the full variable domain is GAGVSQSPRYKVTKRGQDVALRCDPISGHVSLYWYRQALGQGPEFLTYFNYEAQQDKSGLPNDRFSAERPEGSISTLTIQRTEQRDSAMYRCASSLDHGTENEQFFGPGTRLTVL.

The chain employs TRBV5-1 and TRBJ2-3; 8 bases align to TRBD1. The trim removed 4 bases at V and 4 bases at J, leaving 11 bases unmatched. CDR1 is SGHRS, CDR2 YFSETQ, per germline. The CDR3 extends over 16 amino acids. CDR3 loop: CASSGDPTGQADTQYF. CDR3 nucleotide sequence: TGCGCCAGCAGCGGGGACCCGACGGGACAGGCAGATACGCAGTATTTT.

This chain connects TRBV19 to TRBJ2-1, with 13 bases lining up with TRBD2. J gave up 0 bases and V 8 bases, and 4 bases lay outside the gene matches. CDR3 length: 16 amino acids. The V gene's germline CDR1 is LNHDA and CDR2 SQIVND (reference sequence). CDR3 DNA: TGTGCCAGTGAGAGGACTAGCGGGAGCTCCTACAATGAGCAGTTCTTC. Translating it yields CASERTSGSSYNEQFF.

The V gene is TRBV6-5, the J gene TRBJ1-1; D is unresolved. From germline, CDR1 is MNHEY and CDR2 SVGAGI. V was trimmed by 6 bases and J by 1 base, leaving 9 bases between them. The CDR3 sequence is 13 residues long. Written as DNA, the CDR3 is TGTGCCAGCAGCGCTGACACGAACACTGAAGCTTTCTTT. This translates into CASSADTNTEAFF.

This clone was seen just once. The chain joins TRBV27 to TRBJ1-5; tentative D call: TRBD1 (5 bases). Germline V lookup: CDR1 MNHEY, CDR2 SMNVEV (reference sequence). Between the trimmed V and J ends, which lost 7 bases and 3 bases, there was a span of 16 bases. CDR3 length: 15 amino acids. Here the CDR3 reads CASKLGQGPNQPQHF. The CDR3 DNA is TGTGCCAGCAAATTAGGGCAGGGCCCCAATCAGCCCCAGCATTTT.

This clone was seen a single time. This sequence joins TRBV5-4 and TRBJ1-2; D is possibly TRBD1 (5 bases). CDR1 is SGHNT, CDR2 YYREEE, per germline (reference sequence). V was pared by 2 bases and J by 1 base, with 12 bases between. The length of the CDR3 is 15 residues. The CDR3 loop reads CASSFGTPGNYGYTF. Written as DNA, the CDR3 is TGTGCCAGCAGCTTTGGGACTCCGGGTAACTATGGCTACACCTTC.

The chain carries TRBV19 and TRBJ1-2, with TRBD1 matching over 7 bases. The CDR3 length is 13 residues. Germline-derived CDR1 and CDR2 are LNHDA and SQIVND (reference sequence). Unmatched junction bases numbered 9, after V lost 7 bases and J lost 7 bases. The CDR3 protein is CASTPGGASGYTF. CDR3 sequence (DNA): TGTGCCAGTACCCCAGGGGGTGCCTCTGGCTACACCTTC.

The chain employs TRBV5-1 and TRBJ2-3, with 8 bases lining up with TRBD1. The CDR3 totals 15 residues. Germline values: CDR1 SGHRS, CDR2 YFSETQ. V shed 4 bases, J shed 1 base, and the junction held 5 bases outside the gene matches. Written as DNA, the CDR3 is TGCGCCAGCAGCCCGGACAGGGTGGGCACAGATACGCAGTATTTT. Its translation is CASSPDRVGTDTQYF.

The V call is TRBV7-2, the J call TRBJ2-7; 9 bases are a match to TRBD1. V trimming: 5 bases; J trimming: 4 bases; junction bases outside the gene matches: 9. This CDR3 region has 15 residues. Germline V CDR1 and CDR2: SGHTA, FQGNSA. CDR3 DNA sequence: TGTGCCAGCAGCCCAGGGACAGGGTATTATTACGAGCAGTACTTC. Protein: CASSPGTGYYYEQYF.

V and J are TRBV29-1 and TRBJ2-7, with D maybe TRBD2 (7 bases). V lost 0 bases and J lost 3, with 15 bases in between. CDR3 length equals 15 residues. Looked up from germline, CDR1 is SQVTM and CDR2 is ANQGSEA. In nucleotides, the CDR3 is TGCAGCGTTGAAGATCGGGGAGGGGGGGTCTACGAGCAGTACTTC. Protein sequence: CSVEDRGGGVYEQYF.

CDR3 bases: TGCGCCAGCAGCTTGGAACTTCCAGGGATCCACGAGCAGTACTTC. Encoded protein: CASSLELPGIHEQYF. V gene TRBV5-1 combines with J gene TRBJ2-7; tentatively, D is TRBD1 (5 bases). Germline loops: CDR1 SGHRS, CDR2 YFSETQ. This CDR3 comprises 15 residues. V lost 0 bases, J lost 5 bases, and 15 bases lay in between.

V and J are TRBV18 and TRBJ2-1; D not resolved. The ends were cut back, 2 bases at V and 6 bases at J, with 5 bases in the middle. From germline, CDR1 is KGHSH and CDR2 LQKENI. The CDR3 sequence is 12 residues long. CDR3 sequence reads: CASSPLANEQFF. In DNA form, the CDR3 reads TGTGCCAGCTCACCATTAGCCAATGAGCAGTTCTTC.

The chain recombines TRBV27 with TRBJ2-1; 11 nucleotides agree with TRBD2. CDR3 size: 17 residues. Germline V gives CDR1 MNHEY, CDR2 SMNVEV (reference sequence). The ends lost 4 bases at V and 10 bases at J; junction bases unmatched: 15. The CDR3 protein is CASSSLLLAGGRREQFF. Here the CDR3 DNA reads TGTGCCAGCAGTTCCCTCCTCTTAGCGGGAGGGCGGAGGGAGCAGTTCTTC.

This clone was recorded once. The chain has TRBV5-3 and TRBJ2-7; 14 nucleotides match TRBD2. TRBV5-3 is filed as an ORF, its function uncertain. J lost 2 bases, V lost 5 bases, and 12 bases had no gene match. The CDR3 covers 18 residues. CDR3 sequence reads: CARRLPGTSGSSAYEQYF. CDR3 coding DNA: TGTGCCAGAAGACTGCCCGGGACTAGCGGGAGTTCGGCCTACGAGCAGTACTTC.

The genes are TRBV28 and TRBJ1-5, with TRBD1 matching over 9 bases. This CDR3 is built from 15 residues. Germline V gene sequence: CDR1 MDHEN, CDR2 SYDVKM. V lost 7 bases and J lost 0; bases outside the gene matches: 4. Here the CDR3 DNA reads TGTGCCAGCACACAGGACAGGGGTAGCAATCAGCCCCAGCATTTT. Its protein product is CASTQDRGSNQPQHF.

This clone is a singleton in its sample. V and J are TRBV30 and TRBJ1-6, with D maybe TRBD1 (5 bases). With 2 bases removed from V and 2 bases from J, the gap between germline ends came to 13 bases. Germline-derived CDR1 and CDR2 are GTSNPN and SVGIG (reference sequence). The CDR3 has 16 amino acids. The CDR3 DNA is TGTGCCTGGAGTATAGGCGAAGGGGCCTATAATTCACCCCTCCACTTT. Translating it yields CAWSIGEGAYNSPLHF.

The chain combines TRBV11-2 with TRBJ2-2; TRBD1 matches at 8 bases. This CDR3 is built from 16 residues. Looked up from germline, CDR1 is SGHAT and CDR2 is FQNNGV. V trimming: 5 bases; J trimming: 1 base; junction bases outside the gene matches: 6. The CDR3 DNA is TGTGCCAGCAGCCCAAACAGGGGGATGAACACCGGGGAGCTGTTTTTT. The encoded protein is CASSPNRGMNTGELFF.

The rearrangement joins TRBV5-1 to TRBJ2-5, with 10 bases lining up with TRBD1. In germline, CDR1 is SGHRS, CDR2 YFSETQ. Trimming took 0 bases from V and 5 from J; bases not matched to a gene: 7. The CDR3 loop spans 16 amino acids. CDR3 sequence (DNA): TGCGCCAGCAGCTTGGTTTCTGGGACAGGGGTCGAGACCCAGTACTTC. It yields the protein CASSLVSGTGVETQYF.

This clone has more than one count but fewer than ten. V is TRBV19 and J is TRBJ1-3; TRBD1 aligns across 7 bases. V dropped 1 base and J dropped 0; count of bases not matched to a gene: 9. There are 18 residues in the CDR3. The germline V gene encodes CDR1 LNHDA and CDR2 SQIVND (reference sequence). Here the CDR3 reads CASSIVLPDRFSGNTIYF. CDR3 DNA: TGTGCCAGTAGTATAGTTCTACCGGACAGGTTCTCTGGAAACACCATATATTTT.